This T cell receptor (beta chain) was identified in a study of siplizumab effects on memory and regulatory T cells. This clone has a single count. Its specificity is unknown. Study findings and constraints: Among sequences traceable to unstimulated CD4+ memory cells, alloreactive ones were significantly reduced by siplizumab.

The repertoire was sequenced with immunoSEQ multiplex PCR; TCRdb's copy has only in-frame clones and lacks some. The sample comprises more than 85,000 clones, roughly 94% of which are singletons, and roughly 0.78% rests with the top ten. V trimming: 1 base; J trimming: 5 bases; junction bases outside the gene matches: 12. The CDR3 is made up of 18 amino acids. Germline CDR1 is MDHEN and CDR2 is SYDVKM. The clonotype comes from a human donor in good health. The source material was Tregs sorted from blood. V gene TRBV28 combines with J gene TRBJ2-5; TRBD1 aligns across 11 bases. CDR3 nucleotide sequence: TGTGCCAGCAGTTTATCCAGGACAGGGGGCGAGGTTAGGGAGACCCAGTACTTC. Its translation: CASSLSRTGGEVRETQYF.